A selection of T cell receptor beta chains follows, all from one sample in a study of cytomegalovirus exposure and HLA in healthy donors. The data were produced by immunoSEQ multiplex PCR, yet TCRdb's version contains in-frame clones alone and is incomplete. The sample carries roughly 180,000 clones, almost 85% recorded once. Sequencing input: PBMCs. The receptors were gathered from a man aged 30 to 45 in good health and CMV-seronegative. CDR3s include the opening cysteine and the closing phenylalanine or tryptophan. D genes are given only for firm matches. Expanded clones are given a class, and other clones once, few, many or no size at all.

CDR3 length: 15
D gene: NA
V gene: TRBV19
J gene: TRBJ2-1
clone size: NA
CDR3 protein: CASSIAPTVNNEQFF
CDR3 DNA: TGTGCCAGTAGTATCGCCCCGACAGTTAACAATGAGCAGTTCTTC

CDR3 length: 15
D gene: TRBD1
V gene: TRBV15
J gene: TRBJ1-2
clone size: NA
CDR3 protein: CATSRDNRGYGGYTF
CDR3 DNA: TGTGCCACCAGCAGAGATAACAGGGGATACGGGGGCTACACCTTC

CDR3 length: 14
D gene: NA
V gene: TRBV5-6
J gene: TRBJ2-3
clone size: NA
CDR3 protein: CASSWRGAGDTQYF
CDR3 DNA: TGTGCCAGCAGCTGGAGGGGCGCGGGAGATACGCAGTATTTT

CDR3 length: 12
D gene: NA
V gene: TRBV7-6
J gene: TRBJ1-3
clone size: NA
CDR3 protein: CASSLRANTIYF
CDR3 DNA: TGTGCCAGCAGCTTAAGAGCAAACACCATATATTTT

CDR3 length: 14
D gene: TRBD1
V gene: TRBV27
J gene: TRBJ1-1
clone size: NA
CDR3 protein: CASRGGTVGTEAFF
CDR3 DNA: TGTGCCAGCCGGGGGGGGACAGTCGGCACTGAAGCTTTCTTT

CDR3 length: 18
D gene: TRBD2
V gene: TRBV2
J gene: TRBJ2-5
clone size: NA
CDR3 protein: CASSEVETSGGLSETQYF
CDR3 DNA: TGTGCCAGCAGTGAAGTTGAGACTAGCGGGGGTCTCTCAGAGACCCAGTACTTC

CDR3 length: 14
D gene: TRBD1
V gene: TRBV5-6
J gene: TRBJ2-5
clone size: once
CDR3 protein: CASSLAGAGGGQYF
CDR3 DNA: TGTGCCAGCAGCTTGGCCGGAGCAGGGGGTGGCCAGTACTTC

CDR3 length: 15
D gene: NA
V gene: TRBV2
J gene: TRBJ1-4
clone size: NA
CDR3 protein: CASSELFGANEKLFF
CDR3 DNA: TGTGCCAGCAGTGAACTGTTCGGGGCTAATGAAAAACTGTTTTTT

CDR3 length: 14
D gene: TRBD1
V gene: TRBV27
J gene: TRBJ2-7
clone size: NA
CDR3 protein: CASSPGQGPYEQYF
CDR3 DNA: TGTGCCAGCAGCCCGGGACAGGGACCCTACGAGCAGTACTTC

CDR3 length: 18
D gene: TRBD1
V gene: TRBV18
J gene: TRBJ2-6
clone size: NA
CDR3 protein: CASSARTGGPSGANVLTF
CDR3 DNA: TGTGCCAGCTCAGCGCGGACAGGGGGACCCTCTGGGGCCAACGTCCTGACTTTC

CDR3 length: 11
D gene: NA
V gene: TRBV2
J gene: TRBJ2-7
clone size: NA
CDR3 protein: CASSDTYEQYF
CDR3 DNA: TGTGCCAGCAGTGACACCTACGAGCAGTACTTC

CDR3 length: 17
D gene: NA
V gene: TRBV5-1
J gene: TRBJ2-2
clone size: NA
CDR3 protein: CASSLEARDRNTGELFF
CDR3 DNA: TGCGCCAGCAGCTTGGAAGCGAGGGATCGGAACACCGGGGAGCTGTTTTTT

CDR3 length: 18
D gene: TRBD2
V gene: TRBV7-7
J gene: TRBJ2-1
clone size: NA
CDR3 protein: CASSRGLSQRDSYNEQFF
CDR3 DNA: TGTGCCAGCAGCCGGGGGTTGAGCCAGCGGGACTCCTACAATGAGCAGTTCTTC

CDR3 length: 17
D gene: NA
V gene: TRBV5-3
J gene: TRBJ1-3
clone size: once
CDR3 protein: CARSLAGGESSGNTIYF
CDR3 DNA: TGTGCCAGAAGCTTGGCGGGGGGGGAAAGCTCTGGAAACACCATATATTTT

CDR3 length: 14
D gene: TRBD1
V gene: TRBV18
J gene: TRBJ1-1
clone size: once
CDR3 protein: CASSPDRANTEAFF
CDR3 DNA: TGTGCCAGCTCACCAGACAGGGCGAACACTGAAGCTTTCTTT

CDR3 length: 12
D gene: TRBD2
V gene: TRBV6-6
J gene: TRBJ2-1
clone size: few
CDR3 protein: CASSPVAGEQFF
CDR3 DNA: TGTGCCAGCAGTCCCGTAGCGGGAGAGCAGTTCTTC